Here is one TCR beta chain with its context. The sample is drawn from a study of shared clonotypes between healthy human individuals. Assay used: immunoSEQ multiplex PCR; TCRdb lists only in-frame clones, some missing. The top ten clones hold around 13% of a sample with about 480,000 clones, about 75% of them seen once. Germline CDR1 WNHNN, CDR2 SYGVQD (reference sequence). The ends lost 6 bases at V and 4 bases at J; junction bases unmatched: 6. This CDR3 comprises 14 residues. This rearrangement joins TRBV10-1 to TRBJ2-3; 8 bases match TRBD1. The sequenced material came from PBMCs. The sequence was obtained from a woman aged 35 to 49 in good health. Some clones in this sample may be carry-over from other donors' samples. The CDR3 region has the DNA TGCGCCAGCAGCCACGGACAGGGCCCAGATACGCAGTATTTT. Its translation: CASSHGQGPDTQYF.